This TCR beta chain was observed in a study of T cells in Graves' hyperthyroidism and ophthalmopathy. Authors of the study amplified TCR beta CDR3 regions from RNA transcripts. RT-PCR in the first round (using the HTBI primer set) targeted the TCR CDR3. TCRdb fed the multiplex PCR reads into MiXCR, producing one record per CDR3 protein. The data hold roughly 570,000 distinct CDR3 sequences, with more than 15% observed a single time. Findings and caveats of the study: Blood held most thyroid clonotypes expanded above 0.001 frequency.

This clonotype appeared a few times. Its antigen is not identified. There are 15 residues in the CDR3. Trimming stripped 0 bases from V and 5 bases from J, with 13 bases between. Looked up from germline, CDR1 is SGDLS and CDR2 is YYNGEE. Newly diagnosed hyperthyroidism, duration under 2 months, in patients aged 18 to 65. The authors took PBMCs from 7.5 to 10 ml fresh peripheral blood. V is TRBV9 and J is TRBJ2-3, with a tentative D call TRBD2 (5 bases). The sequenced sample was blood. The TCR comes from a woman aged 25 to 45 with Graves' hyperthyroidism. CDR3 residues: CASSVEAGGGDTQYF. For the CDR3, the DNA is TGTGCCAGCAGCGTAGAGGCGGGCGGCGGAGATACGCAGTATTTT.